This TCR beta chain came from a study of cytomegalovirus exposure and HLA in healthy donors. The ends lost 6 bases at V and 4 bases at J; junction bases unmatched: 11. This CDR3 contains 15 residues. Germline CDR1 and CDR2: MNHEY and SVGAGI. The study ran its PCR with 60 Vbeta and 13 Jbeta primers. The repertoire was sequenced with immunoSEQ multiplex PCR; TCRdb's copy has only in-frame clones and lacks some. This sample contains some 75,000 clones. Points on this clone: Its antigen is currently unknown.

Whole-study results and caveats: As was reported, the HLA-A and HLA-B alleles of most subjects were accurately predicted from TCR beta sequences. Confirmation in vitro established that three CMV-associated chains were specific for CMV antigens. Earlier analysis yielded a pattern in which most TCR beta V segments were productive about 87% or about 30% of the time. An analysis that was carried out later associated 15,000 to 20,000 TCR beta sequences with HLA alleles at 0.05 false discovery rate.

Sequencing was carried out using PBMCs. This receptor was identified in a man between 35 and 55 years old in good health and CMV-seronegative. This chain connects TRBV6-5 to TRBJ1-1, with 7 bases lining up with TRBD1. CDR3 sequence: CASRLRQGEGTEAFF. The CDR3 DNA sequence: TGTGCCAGCAGATTACGTCAGGGGGAAGGCACTGAAGCTTTCTTT.